This TCR beta chain was sequenced in a study of cytomegalovirus exposure and HLA in healthy donors. At the level of the study: Unique TCR beta sequences numbering some 110 million came from approximately 180 million T cells in an earlier analysis.

PCR used 60 Vbeta primers and 13 Jbeta primers. TCRdb's table, derived via immunoSEQ multiplex PCR, lists solely in-frame clones and lacks some. The sample contains under 130,000 clones, more than 75% of which appear only once. Findings and caveats of the study: The study reported that TCR beta sequences accurately predicted HLA-A and HLA-B alleles in most subjects. Productive status was seen about 87% or about 30% of the time for most TCR beta V segments in an earlier analysis.

On this clone itself: The antigen is undetermined.

Germline V lookup: CDR1 MNHEY, CDR2 SMNVEV (reference sequence). This CDR3 is built from 15 residues. The specimen sequenced was PBMCs. The receptor's source is a woman under 30 in good health and CMV-seropositive. This rearrangement joins TRBV27 to TRBJ2-5, with TRBD2 matching 7 bases. The J call may be mistaken, given a closer DNA end match to TRBJ2-7. CDR3 in amino acids: CASSWTLAVVYEQYF. In DNA form, the CDR3 reads TGTGCCAGCAGCTGGACTCTAGCGGTTGTATACGAGCAGTACTTC.